This T cell receptor (beta chain) was found in a study of lymphopenia after photon versus proton radiotherapy (dated by TCRdb to about 2019). Some background on the complete study: The immunological effects of photon versus proton radiation therapy were compared in patients with gastrointestinal tumors who developed high-grade lymphopenia. The cohort comprised 20 or so patients with gastrointestinal tumors who received either photon or proton therapy and then developed lymphopenia. The study aimed to characterize how the two radiation modalities differ in their impact on the immune system.

Receptors were amplified or captured by the immunoSEQ multiplex PCR assay. T cell repertoires were profiled with deep sequencing of rearranged TCR beta loci together with multiparametric flow cytometry. TCRdb limited this immuneACCESS table to in-frame rearrangements with V and J called. A share of clones is missing; checked studies link under half to unresolved V genes, and the rest is unexplained. Here the sample has 22,000 or so clones; approximately 84% occur a single time. The ten top clones hold under 3.5% of the sample. Reading from cysteine to phenylalanine, the CDR3 counts 12 amino acids. This entry keeps only the CDR3 DNA: 36 bases, framed from base 1. Deletion took 2 bases off V and 7 bases off J, with a span of 5 bases between the germline ends. CDR1 MDHEN and CDR2 SYDVKM were looked up in the germline V gene. Here is what the overall study found, with its caveats: Among patients across the cohort who died, overall survival time showed an inverse correlation with a larger post-nadir drop in TCR diversity. During treatment, patients who received photon therapy lost naive T cells and TCR diversity and gained effector/memory populations, whereas patients who received proton therapy remained relatively stable. After the lymphocyte count nadir, photon-treated repertoires showed oligoclonal expansion, especially of CD8+ Temra cells, which drove the drop in diversity. The authors looked at the survival association only in patients who died, and they framed better survival with proton therapy as a possibility rather than a demonstrated result.

A remark on this clone: The antigen this receptor binds is unknown. No qualities accompany the bases; no much larger clone lies one base away.

The specimen was peripheral blood, collected from a patient treated with photon-based radiotherapy. The chain was built from TRBV28 and TRBJ2-2; no D gene can be assigned with confidence. This clonotype originated in a woman aged 50 to 60 with pancreatic cancer. The nucleotide sequence is TGTGCCAGCAGTTTAGTGGTCGGGGAGCTGTTTTTT. Translated, this is CASSLVVGELFF.